The sequence of this T cell receptor (beta chain) was determined in a study of T-cell memory formation after mild COVID-19. V lost 2 bases, J lost 8 bases, and 12 bases lay in between. CDR3 length: 13 residues. The germline V gene encodes CDR1 MNHNS and CDR2 SASEGT. This clonotype was found once. Its matching antigen is unknown. Overall study findings and caveats: CD4+ contracting clones were mainly CM and EM; CD8+ ones, EMRA. The appearance of some responding clones in pre-infection memory suggested that cross-reactive memory joined. A second wave expanding day 15 to 37 was CD4+-biased; contracting clones were balanced.

5'RACE with constant-segment primers yielded barcoded, UMI-tagged TCR alpha and TCR beta cDNA libraries. TCRdb re-called the 5' RACE reads through MiXCR, storing one row per CDR3 protein. The repertoire holds about 400,000 distinct CDR3 sequences, with approximately 24% as singletons. Sample: PBMCs or a T cell subset sorted from them (not recorded which). The receptor comes from an adult woman who had mild COVID-19 (a few samples of this study predate the infection). Cell type and time point are not known. V and J are TRBV6-1 and TRBJ1-2; D not certain. The CDR3 nucleotides are TGTGCCAGCAGTGAAAGTTACTCATACGGCTACACCTTC. Its protein is CASSESYSYGYTF.